Listed below are T cell receptor beta chains from one sample, sequenced in a study of regulatory T cells in long-lasting Graves disease. TCRdb used MiXCR to reprocess the multiplex PCR reads, holding one entry per CDR3 protein. The table lists approximately 500,000 distinct CDR3 sequences, 20% to 25% of them singletons. The sequencing used peripheral blood mononuclear cells (PBMCs), collected when the disease was refractory, from a patient treated with antithyroid drugs. The receptors here all came from a female donor with Graves disease. The CDR3 runs from the conserved cysteine through the conserved F or W. A D gene is named only where the DNA matches it firmly. A row's size may be missing; if present it is once, few, many or a size class.

J,V,size,D,DNA,CDR3
TRBJ2-7,TRBV20-1,few,-,TGCAGTGCTAGTGGAGGAAGCTACGAGCAGTACTTC,CSASGGSYEQYF
TRBJ2-7,TRBV19,-,-,TGTGCCAGTAGTATCAGAGGCCCATATTCCTACGAGCAGTACTTC,CASSIRGPYSYEQYF
TRBJ2-1,TRBV7-2,-,-,TGTGCCAGCAGCTTTCGACGGAGGAATGAGCAGTTCTTC,CASSFRRRNEQFF
TRBJ2-2,TRBV24-1,-,-,TGTGCCACCAGTGACCTGCAGTCGAACACCGGGGAGCTGTTTTTT,CATSDLQSNTGELFF
TRBJ2-7,TRBV20-1,many,-,TGCAGTGCTTCCCTCGGCGAGCAGTACTTC,CSASLGEQYF
TRBJ2-4,TRBV28,many,-,TGTGCCAGCAGCGCGTGGGTCCTCGGCGGAAACATTCAGTACTTC,CASSAWVLGGNIQYF
TRBJ1-1,TRBV28,many,-,TGTGCCAGCGCCTTCGGGGGTATAACTGAAGCTTTCTTT,CASAFGGITEAFF
TRBJ1-1,TRBV6-9,few,-,TGTGCCAGCAGTTACTCATCTGGTGAAGCTTTCTTT,CASSYSSGEAFF
TRBJ1-5,TRBV28,many,-,TGTGCCAGCAGTTTGGGATTGGCCCTAGGCGATCAGCCCCAGCATTTT,CASSLGLALGDQPQHF
TRBJ1-5,TRBV19,few,TRBD1,TGTGCCAGTAGTATGGACAGGGGCCAGCCCCAGCATTTT,CASSMDRGQPQHF
TRBJ2-7,TRBV5-6,-,TRBD2,TGTGCCAGCAGCTCCATAGCGGGGGGTAGATCCGAGCAGTACTTC,CASSSIAGGRSEQYF
TRBJ2-7,TRBV12-3/TRBV12-4,many,-,TGTGCCAGCAGTTCCCCAGGGTTCGGCGAGCAGTACTTC,CASSSPGFGEQYF
TRBJ2-7,TRBV27,-,TRBD2,TGTGCCAGCAGTTTAAGGGTTCTGGGGGGGGCCTACGAGCAGTACTTC,CASSLRVLGGAYEQYF
TRBJ1-1,TRBV28,many,TRBD1,TGTGCCAGCAGTTCAACCAGGGGGAAAGCTTTCTTT,CASSSTRGKAFF
TRBJ2-7,TRBV12-3/TRBV12-4,many,TRBD1,TGTGCCAGCAGTCTAGGACAGGGCCAGTACGAGCAGTACTTC,CASSLGQGQYEQYF
TRBJ2-3,TRBV10-3,-,-,TGTGCCATCAGTGAAGAGGGAGGAGCGGATACGCAGTATTTT,CAISEEGGADTQYF
TRBJ1-2,TRBV20-1,-,TRBD1,TGCAGTGCCAGAAGGGACAGTTATTGGGGCTACACCTTC,CSARRDSYWGYTF
TRBJ2-7,TRBV7-2,-,-,TGTGCCAGCAGCTCTACAGGACGCTCCTACGAGCAGTACTTC,CASSSTGRSYEQYF
TRBJ1-2,TRBV9,few,-,TGTGCCAGCAGCGCACGCCTCGGAACCGGGACCGGGGGCTACACCTTC,CASSARLGTGTGGYTF
TRBJ2-6,TRBV13,many,TRBD1,TGTGCCAGCAGCAACGGGACAGGGGTGGCCCTCACTGGGGCCAACGTCCTGACTTTC,CASSNGTGVALTGANVLTF
TRBJ2-5,TRBV11-2,many,-,TGTGCCAGCAGCCGCCCGACCGGGACCCAGTACTTC,CASSRPTGTQYF
TRBJ2-3,TRBV24-1,few,TRBD1,TGTGCCACCAGTGACCCTGGGACCAGGGGGAGAAGCACAGATACGCAGTATTTT,CATSDPGTRGRSTDTQYF
TRBJ1-2,TRBV28,many,-,TGTGCCAGCATACCAGGGGCACCTAACTATGGCTACACCTTC,CASIPGAPNYGYTF
TRBJ1-1,TRBV7-3,few,-,TGTGCCAGCAGCTCAGGCGCGATGGGGAACACTGAAGCTTTCTTT,CASSSGAMGNTEAFF
TRBJ1-5,TRBV28,many,-,TGTGCCAGCAACATCGGAGGGAATGAGCCCCAGCATTTT,CASNIGGNEPQHF
TRBJ1-1,TRBV12-3/TRBV12-4,many,TRBD1,TGTGTCAGCATACAGGGGGCGGCCAACACTGAAGCTTTCTTT,CVSIQGAANTEAFF
TRBJ2-4,TRBV12-3/TRBV12-4,many,TRBD1,TGTGCCAGCAGCATGGGACAGGGTTGGAACATTCAGTACTTC,CASSMGQGWNIQYF
TRBJ2-2,TRBV19,-,TRBD2,TGTGCCAGTAGTATAGAGTCCGGCGGGAGATCGGACACCGGGGAGCTGTTTTTT,CASSIESGGRSDTGELFF
TRBJ2-5,TRBV5-6,once,-,TGTGCCTGCAGTTTGCTGGGGGCGACAGAGACCCAGTACTTC,CACSLLGATETQYF
TRBJ2-2,TRBV7-8,few,TRBD1,TGTGCCAGCAGCTGGACAGGGATTGGCACCGGGGAGCTGTTTTTT,CASSWTGIGTGELFF
TRBJ1-5,TRBV12-3/TRBV12-4,few,TRBD1,TGTGCCAGCAGCGGGACAGGGAATAGCAATCAGCCCCAGCATTTT,CASSGTGNSNQPQHF
TRBJ1-3,TRBV10-2,-,TRBD1,TGCGCCAGCAGACCCCACCGACAGGGTAAACGTAGTCCTGGAAACACCATATATTTT,CASRPHRQGKRSPGNTIYF
TRBJ1-5,TRBV28,many,TRBD1,TGTGCCAGCAGATGGACAGGCAGCAATCAGCCCCAGCATTTT,CASRWTGSNQPQHF
TRBJ2-7,TRBV6-1,many,TRBD2,TGTGCCAGCAGAATTAGCGGGAGGGGGGCCTACGAGCAGTACTTC,CASRISGRGAYEQYF
TRBJ2-7,TRBV19,once,-,TGTGCCAGTAGTTTCGGCAGAACCTACGAGCAGTACTTC,CASSFGRTYEQYF
TRBJ1-5,TRBV6-5,many,-,TGTGCCAGCAGTTACCGCGGACGAGGCCCCGTTCAGCCCCAGCATTTT,CASSYRGRGPVQPQHF
TRBJ1-2,TRBV4-3,few,-,TGCGCCAGCAGCCAAGAGGGGAGGGGTGATGGCTACACCTTC,CASSQEGRGDGYTF
TRBJ1-2,TRBV7-6,-,TRBD1,TGTGCCAGCAGCTTAGTCCCGCAGGGGGCTGGTGGCTACACCTTC,CASSLVPQGAGGYTF
TRBJ1-1,TRBV12-3/TRBV12-4,many,-,TGTGCCAGCAGTTTTGCGGCGAACACTGAAGCTTTCTTT,CASSFAANTEAFF
TRBJ2-7,TRBV6-5,-,TRBD1,TGTGCCAGCAGTTACGGGAGACAGGGATCCTACGAGCAGTACTTC,CASSYGRQGSYEQYF
TRBJ1-1,TRBV13,many,-,TGTGCCAGCAGCTCACGACAGGCCACTGAAGCTTTCTTT,CASSSRQATEAFF
TRBJ1-5,TRBV19,many,-,TGTGCCAGTAGTATGCCAGGGGTGAATCAGCCCCAGCATTTT,CASSMPGVNQPQHF
TRBJ2-5,TRBV28,many,-,TGTGCCAGCAGTTTATTTTCGGGGGGCGGAGAGACCCAGTACTTC,CASSLFSGGGETQYF
TRBJ1-2,TRBV5-6,-,-,TGTGCCAGCAGCTTGGGCGTAAACGCTAACTATGGCTACACCTTC,CASSLGVNANYGYTF
TRBJ1-5,TRBV19,-,TRBD1,TGTGCCAGTAGCTGGACAGGGGGAAGCAATCAGCCCCAGCATTTT,CASSWTGGSNQPQHF
TRBJ2-5,TRBV24-1,-,-,TGTGCCACCAGTGACTGGGGAGACATGGGAGGACGGGAGACCCAGCACTTC,CATSDWGDMGGRETQHF
TRBJ1-5,TRBV4-1,-,-,TGCGCCAGCAGCGCTCGAACAGGGCCGGGCAATCAGCCCCAGCATTTT,CASSARTGPGNQPQHF